Sequencing of this T cell receptor (beta chain) was carried out in a study of shared clonotypes between healthy human individuals. General study points: Clonotype sharing across donors was expected to vary with sequencing depth. Non-shared clonotypes were found to have lower generation probabilities than the clonotypes that were shared by all four of the sorted-subset donors.

Genomic DNA (from each subset) was split evenly across several immunoSEQ plates. TCRdb's copy holds only in-frame clones and misses some; the assay was immunoSEQ multiplex PCR. The sample contains around 1 million clones, approximately 80% of which appear only once. The germline V gene encodes CDR1 ENHRY and CDR2 SYGVKD. V trimming: 4 bases; J trimming: 5 bases; junction bases outside the gene matches: 7. The CDR3 spans 15 residues. A note on this clone: Antigen specificity is unknown.

The chain is built from TRBV10-3 and TRBJ2-1, with TRBD2 matching over 8 bases. Sequencing input: memory CD4+ T cells sorted from blood. Stated subset: CD45RA-negative fraction. This clonotype was obtained from a man younger than 30 in good health. CDR3 nucleotides: TGTGCCATCAGTGCCCCGGGACTAGGCGACAATGAGCAGTTCTTC. Translated: CAISAPGLGDNEQFF.